Shown below are 21 T cell receptor beta chains from a single sample sequenced in a study of blood T cell repertoires in COVID-19. Assay used: immunoSEQ multiplex PCR; TCRdb lists only in-frame clones, some missing. This sample has some 130,000 clones, with 79% found just once. The material sequenced was peripheral blood. These receptors were taken from a man aged 55 to 70 with acute or convalescent COVID-19.

This clone appeared once. This chain connects TRBV27 to TRBJ2-5, with D tentatively TRBD2 (5 bases). Germline V CDR1 and CDR2: MNHEY, SMNVEV (reference sequence). Trimming removed 5 bases at V and 0 bases at J, with 10 bases between. The CDR3 is 14 amino acids. CDR3 protein: CASSPTGYQETQYF. CDR3 coding DNA: TGTGCCAGCAGTCCAACGGGGTACCAAGAGACCCAGTACTTC.

V gene TRBV18 combines with J gene TRBJ2-5, with a possible D match to TRBD1 (5 bases). Germline V gives CDR1 KGHSH, CDR2 LQKENI. Trimming took 6 bases from V and 5 from J, leaving 13 bases between them. The CDR3 loop spans 13 amino acids. DNA for the CDR3: TGTGCCAGCTCCCAACAGGCGAGCGAGACCCAGTACTTC. Amino acid sequence: CASSQQASETQYF.

The CDR3 protein is CASSSELSHTGKVTGANVLTF. The CDR3 bases are TGTGCCAGCAGTTCCGAACTCTCCCACACAGGGAAGGTGACTGGGGCCAACGTCCTGACTTTC. V gene TRBV28 combines with J gene TRBJ2-6; maybe TRBD1 (6 bases). The CDR3 has 21 residues. Germline-derived CDR1 and CDR2 are MDHEN and SYDVKM. Between the trimmed V and J ends, which lost 4 bases and 2 bases, there was a span of 27 bases.

The V call is TRBV6-1, the J call TRBJ2-7; D not certain. The CDR3 runs to 15 residues. CDR1 is MNHNS, CDR2 SASEGT, per germline. The ends were cut back, 0 bases at V and 2 bases at J, with 11 bases in the middle. The CDR3 sequence: CASSEASTGTYEQYF. The CDR3, as DNA: TGTGCCAGCAGTGAAGCGAGCACGGGTACCTACGAGCAGTACTTC.

The gene calls are TRBV5-1 and TRBJ1-2; possible D gene TRBD1, 6 bases. V was trimmed by 0 bases and J by 7 bases, leaving 10 bases between them. The CDR3 is 13 amino acids. Germline loops: CDR1 SGHRS, CDR2 YFSETQ. In nucleotides, the CDR3 is TGCGCCAGCAGCTTGGTACAGGGAGTTGGCTACACCTTC. Translated: CASSLVQGVGYTF.

The chain joins TRBV20-1 to TRBJ1-1, with D possibly being TRBD1 (6 bases). The CDR3 loop spans 9 amino acids. CDR1 DFQATT and CDR2 SNEGSKA come from the germline V gene (reference sequence). This chain's CDR3 is CSEGEEAFF. CDR3 in DNA: TGCTCAGAGGGGGAGGAAGCTTTCTTT.

The rearrangement links TRBV3-1 (or the pseudogene TRBV3-2) to TRBJ1-1; a weak D match, TRBD1 (6 bases). Germline V gene data show CDR1 as LGHDT and CDR2 as YNNKEL (reference sequence). V was shortened by 1 base and J by 10 bases, with 16 bases between the two germline ends. The CDR3 extends over 14 amino acids. The CDR3 DNA follows: TGTGCCAGCAGCCAAGGGACAGCAGGTTTCGGAGCTTTCTTT. Translating gives CASSQGTAGFGAFF.

This clone was recorded only once. This rearrangement joins TRBV10-3 to TRBJ2-1; D is possibly TRBD2 (6 bases). The CDR3 totals 14 residues. The germline V gene encodes CDR1 ENHRY and CDR2 SYGVKD. Between the trimmed V and J ends, which lost 3 bases and 5 bases, there was a span of 11 bases. The CDR3 DNA reads as TGTGCCATCAGTGATACGGGACTCAACAATGAGCAGTTCTTC. This translates into CAISDTGLNNEQFF.

The chain couples TRBV4-3 to TRBJ1-1; perhaps TRBD1 as D (5 bases). The CDR3 spans 13 residues. The V and J ends lost 2 bases and 6 bases respectively, with 10 bases between them. Germline CDR1 is LGHNA and CDR2 is YSLEER. The CDR3 loop reads CASSQKKGSEAFF. CDR3 nucleotides: TGCGCCAGCAGCCAAAAGAAGGGGTCTGAAGCTTTCTTT.

V is TRBV4-3 and J is TRBJ2-2; TRBD2 matches at 9 bases. CDR1 and CDR2 (germline): LGHNA, YSLEER. V shed 4 bases and J 6 bases; nucleotides not matched to a gene: 6. This CDR3 comprises 15 residues. This CDR3 is CASSLSGRASGELFF. CDR3 coding DNA: TGCGCCAGCAGCCTTAGCGGGAGAGCGTCCGGGGAGCTGTTTTTT.

This CDR3 reads CSAKLTETQYF. For the CDR3, the DNA is TGCAGTGCTAAGCTCACCGAGACCCAGTACTTC. V and J are TRBV20-1 and TRBJ2-5; no firm D call. This CDR3 spans 11 amino acids. V gave up 4 bases and J gave up 5 bases, with 8 bases separating them. Germline V gene sequence: CDR1 DFQATT, CDR2 SNEGSKA (reference sequence).

V and J are TRBV7-3 and TRBJ2-5; possible D gene TRBD2, 6 bases. The CDR3 runs 16 residues. Trimming cost V 2 bases and J 1 base, with 14 bases left between them. Germline CDR1 reads SGHTA; CDR2 reads FQGTGA. The CDR3 sequence: CASSLYGGNSQETQYF. Written as DNA, the CDR3 is TGTGCCAGCAGCTTATATGGCGGGAACTCCCAAGAGACCCAGTACTTC. Full variable domain (remainder filled in from reference TRBV7-3 and TRBJ2-5): GAGVSQTPSNKVTEKGKYVELRCDPISGHTALYWYRQSLGQGPEFLIYFQGTGAADDSGLPNDRFFAVRPEGSVSTLKIQRTERGDSAVYLCASSLYGGNSQETQYFGPGTRLLVL.

The V and J genes are TRBV7-8 and TRBJ2-5; 7 positions agree with TRBD2. The CDR3 is 16 amino acids. Trimming cost V 9 bases and J 2 bases; bases outside gene matches: 15. CDR1 SGHVS and CDR2 FQNEAQ come from the germline V gene. The CDR3 nucleotides read TGTGCCAGTATCCCCGGCCCAGCGGGAAGTCAAGAGACCCAGTACTTC. This gives the protein CASIPGPAGSQETQYF.

In nucleotides, the CDR3 is TGTGCCAGCAGTTACTCTCCAGGGAATTCACCCCTCCACTTT. It encodes CASSYSPGNSPLHF. The rearrangement uses TRBV6-2 or TRBV6-3 and TRBJ1-6, with a tentative D call TRBD1 (5 bases). Between the trimmed V and J ends, which lost 0 bases and 7 bases, there was a span of 7 bases. The CDR3 totals 14 residues. Germline loops: CDR1 MNHEY, CDR2 SVGEGT.

The rearrangement links TRBV19 to TRBJ1-3; possibly TRBD1 for D (6 bases). Germline V gene lookup returns CDR1 LNHDA and CDR2 SQIVND (reference sequence). The CDR3 spans 15 residues. The V gene lost 3 bases and the J gene lost 4 bases, with 13 bases spanning the gap. The CDR3 nucleotides read TGTGCCAGTAGTATCCCGACAGGCTCCGGAAACACCATATATTTT. This translates into CASSIPTGSGNTIYF. Looking up the rest from reference TRBV19 and TRBJ1-3 gives the full variable domain: DGGITQSPKYLFRKEGQNVTLSCEQNLNHDAMYWYRQDPGQGLRLIYYSQIVNDFQKGDIAEGYSVSREKKESFPLTVTSAQKNPTAFYLCASSIPTGSGNTIYFGEGSWLTVV.

This clone was seen only a few times. V gene TRBV7-8 combines with J gene TRBJ1-1; 8 nucleotides agree with TRBD1. This CDR3 contains 13 residues. Trimming removed 6 bases from V and 4 bases from J; junction bases left unmatched: 4. Germline V CDR1 and CDR2: SGHVS, FQNEAQ. The CDR3 protein is CASRRGQVTEAFF. DNA of the CDR3: TGTGCCAGCAGACGGGGACAGGTCACTGAAGCTTTCTTT.

The CDR3 DNA reads as TGTGCCAGCAGCGTATTGACAGGGGGGGACACTGAAGCTTTCTTT. Protein: CASSVLTGGDTEAFF. V usage is TRBV9 and J usage is TRBJ1-1; 9 nucleotides line up with TRBD1. Germline V CDR1 and CDR2: SGDLS, YYNGEE. Trimming cost V 1 base and J 3 bases; bases outside gene matches: 4. The CDR3 sequence is 15 residues long.

The rearrangement joins TRBV28 to TRBJ1-5; TRBD1 matches 7 bases. V lost 4 bases, J lost 4 bases, and 4 bases stayed unmatched. There are 14 residues in the CDR3. Germline V CDR1 and CDR2: MDHEN, SYDVKM. The CDR3 region is CASSSGQENQPQHF. The CDR3 nucleotides are TGTGCCAGCAGTTCCGGACAGGAAAATCAGCCCCAGCATTTT.

The V call is TRBV18, the J call TRBJ2-3; D gene unclear. The length of the CDR3 is 13 residues. Trimming shortened V by 4 bases and J by 0 bases, and 5 bases separated the two germline ends. Germline CDR1 KGHSH, CDR2 LQKENI. The CDR3 loop is CASSQTSTDTQYF. The CDR3 DNA reads TGTGCCAGCTCACAAACTAGCACAGATACGCAGTATTTT.

The V call is TRBV3-1 (or the pseudogene TRBV3-2), the J call TRBJ2-1; 10 bases match TRBD1. The germline gives CDR1 LGHDT, CDR2 YNNKEL (reference sequence). Losses at the gene ends were 0 bases for V and 9 bases for J; bases not matched to a gene: 8. There are 16 residues in the CDR3. This chain's CDR3 is CASSQDAWTGGGEQFF. The CDR3 DNA sequence: TGTGCCAGCAGCCAAGATGCATGGACAGGGGGAGGTGAGCAGTTCTTC.

V usage is TRBV28 and J usage is TRBJ1-2; TRBD1 is a possible D gene (5 bases). The CDR3 contains 13 residues. The germline CDR1 and CDR2 sequences are MDHEN and SYDVKM. Trimming took off 2 bases at V and 8 bases at J, with 12 bases between the two ends. CDR3 residues: CASSLAQDRGYTF. The CDR3 nucleotides read TGTGCCAGCAGTTTAGCGCAAGACAGAGGCTACACCTTC.